Included here is one TCR beta chain sequence, with context. TCRdb reprocessed the 5' RACE reads; each CDR3 protein has one entry and no DNA is given. The sample has 300,000 or so distinct CDR3 sequences, and its top ten clones hold about 4.2%. This sample stems from a study of T cells expressing NK-cell markers. Whole-study context: Sorted T-cell subsets CD3+CD56+NKG2C+, CD3+CD56+NKG2C- and CD3+CD56-NKG2C+ were TCR beta-sequenced.

The TCR comes from a woman aged 18-70 years in good health. Input material: blood T cells: a sorted CD56 or NKG2C T cell subset, CD4+ or CD8+ T cells, or bulk PBMC T cells (not recorded which).

CDR3 protein: CSAGSNQPQHF. The chain has TRBV20-1 and TRBJ1-5. This CDR3 comprises 11 residues. CDR1 is DFQATT and CDR2 is SNEGSKA in the germline V gene (reference sequence).